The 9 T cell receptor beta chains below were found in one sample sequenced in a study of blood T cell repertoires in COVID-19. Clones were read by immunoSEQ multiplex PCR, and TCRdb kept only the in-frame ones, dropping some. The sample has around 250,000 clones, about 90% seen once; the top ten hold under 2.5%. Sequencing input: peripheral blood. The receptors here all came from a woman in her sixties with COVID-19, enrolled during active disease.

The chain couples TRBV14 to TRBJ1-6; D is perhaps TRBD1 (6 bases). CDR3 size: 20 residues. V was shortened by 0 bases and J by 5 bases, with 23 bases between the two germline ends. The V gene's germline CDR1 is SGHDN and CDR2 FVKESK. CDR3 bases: TGTGCCAGCAGCCAAGATTTACGACAGGTTAGGTGTGTGGATAATTCACCCCTCCACTTT. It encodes CASSQDLRQVRCVDNSPLHF.

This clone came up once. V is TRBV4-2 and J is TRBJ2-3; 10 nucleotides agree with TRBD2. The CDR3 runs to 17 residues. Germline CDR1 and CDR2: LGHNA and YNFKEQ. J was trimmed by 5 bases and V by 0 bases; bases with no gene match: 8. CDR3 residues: CASSQEMSGGVIDTQYF. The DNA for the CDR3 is TGTGCCAGCAGCCAAGAGATGAGCGGGGGGGTGATAGATACGCAGTATTTT.

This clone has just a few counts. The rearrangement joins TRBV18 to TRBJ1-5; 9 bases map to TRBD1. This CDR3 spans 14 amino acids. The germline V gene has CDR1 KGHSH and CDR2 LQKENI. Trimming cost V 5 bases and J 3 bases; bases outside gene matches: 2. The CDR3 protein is CASSGTGNNQPQHF. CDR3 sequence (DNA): TGTGCCAGCTCAGGGACAGGGAACAATCAGCCCCAGCATTTT.

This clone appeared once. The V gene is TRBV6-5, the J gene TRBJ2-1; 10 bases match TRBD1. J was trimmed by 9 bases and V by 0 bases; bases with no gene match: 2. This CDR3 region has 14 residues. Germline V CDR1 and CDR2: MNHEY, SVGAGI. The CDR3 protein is CASSYSGQGFEQFF. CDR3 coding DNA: TGTGCCAGCAGTTACTCGGGACAGGGGTTTGAGCAGTTCTTC.

The CDR3 here is CASGRQVPNSPLHF. The DNA of the CDR3 is TGTGCCAGCGGGAGACAGGTCCCCAATTCACCCCTCCACTTT. The rearrangement uses TRBV5-4 and TRBJ1-6, with a weak D call TRBD1 (6 bases). The CDR3 is made up of 14 amino acids. Trimming removed 7 bases from V and 7 bases from J, with 15 bases in between. CDR1 and CDR2 (germline): SGHNT, YYREEE (reference sequence).

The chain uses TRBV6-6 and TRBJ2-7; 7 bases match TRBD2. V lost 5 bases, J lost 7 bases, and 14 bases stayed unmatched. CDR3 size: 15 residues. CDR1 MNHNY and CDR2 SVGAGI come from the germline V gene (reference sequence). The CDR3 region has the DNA TGTGCCAGCAGTCTTGGGGGGGGGTCTCCTACGGAGCAGTACTTC. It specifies CASSLGGGSPTEQYF.

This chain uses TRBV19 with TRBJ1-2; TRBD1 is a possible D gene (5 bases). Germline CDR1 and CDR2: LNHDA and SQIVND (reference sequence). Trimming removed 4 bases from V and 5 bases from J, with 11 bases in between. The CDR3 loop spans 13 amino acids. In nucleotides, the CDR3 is TGTGCCAGTAGTACCCCCGGGACTTATGGCTACACCTTC. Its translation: CASSTPGTYGYTF.

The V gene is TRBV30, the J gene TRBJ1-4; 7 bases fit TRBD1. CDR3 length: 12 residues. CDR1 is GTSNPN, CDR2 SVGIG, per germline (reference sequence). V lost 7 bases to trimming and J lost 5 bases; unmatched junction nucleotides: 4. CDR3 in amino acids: CALTGSNEKLFF. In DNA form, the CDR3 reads TGTGCCTTGACAGGGTCCAATGAAAAACTGTTTTTT.

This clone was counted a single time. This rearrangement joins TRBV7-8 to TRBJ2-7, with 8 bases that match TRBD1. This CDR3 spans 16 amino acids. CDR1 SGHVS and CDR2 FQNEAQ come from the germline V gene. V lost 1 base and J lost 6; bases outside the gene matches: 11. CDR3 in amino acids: CASSLVDRATIGEQYF. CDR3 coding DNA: TGTGCCAGCAGCTTAGTGGACAGGGCGACTATAGGCGAGCAGTACTTC.